In this sample, the clone carrying this T cell receptor beta chain turned up a few times. V was pared by 3 bases and J by 4 bases, with 11 bases of the junction left unmatched. The CDR3 runs to 17 residues. Germline V gives CDR1 MGHRA, CDR2 YSYEKL. This entry comes from a study of T-cell memory formation after mild COVID-19. Study background: Clustering of TCRs was largely donor specific.

One entry per CDR3 protein, called by TCRdb with MiXCR from the 5' RACE reads. The sample lists roughly 300,000 distinct CDR3 sequences; under 8.5% were seen once. The clonotype was recovered from a man between 18 and 29 years old who had mild COVID-19 (a few samples of this study predate the infection). Cell type and time point are not known. V is TRBV4-1 and J is TRBJ2-1; 8 bases match TRBD2. Sequencing was performed on PBMCs or a T cell subset sorted from them (not recorded which). CDR3 in amino acids: CASSHGVARGGYNEQFF. The CDR3 region has the DNA TGCGCCAGCAGCCATGGGGTCGCTCGGGGGGGATACAATGAGCAGTTCTTC.